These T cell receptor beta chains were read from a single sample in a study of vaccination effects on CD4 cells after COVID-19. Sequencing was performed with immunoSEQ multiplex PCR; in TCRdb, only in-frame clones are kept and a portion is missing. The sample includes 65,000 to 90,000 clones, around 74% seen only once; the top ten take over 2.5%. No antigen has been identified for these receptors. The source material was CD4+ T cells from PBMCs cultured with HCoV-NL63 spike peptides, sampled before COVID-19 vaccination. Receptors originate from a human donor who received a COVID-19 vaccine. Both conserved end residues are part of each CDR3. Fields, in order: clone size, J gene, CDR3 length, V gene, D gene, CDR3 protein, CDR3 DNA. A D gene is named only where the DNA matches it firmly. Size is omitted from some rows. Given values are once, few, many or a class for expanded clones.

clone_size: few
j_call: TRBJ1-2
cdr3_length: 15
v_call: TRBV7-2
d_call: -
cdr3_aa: CASSQGQGSSYGYTF
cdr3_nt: TGTGCCAGCAGCCAGGGGCAGGGCTCTTCCTATGGCTACACCTTC

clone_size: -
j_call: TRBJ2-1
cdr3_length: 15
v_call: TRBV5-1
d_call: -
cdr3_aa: CASSPGGQAIDEQFF
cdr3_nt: TGCGCCAGCAGCCCGGGGGGACAGGCAATCGATGAGCAGTTCTTC

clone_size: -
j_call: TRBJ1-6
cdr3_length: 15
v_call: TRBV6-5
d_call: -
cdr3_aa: CATNPRASYNSPLHF
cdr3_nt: TGTGCCACCAACCCGAGGGCGAGCTATAATTCACCCCTCCACTTT

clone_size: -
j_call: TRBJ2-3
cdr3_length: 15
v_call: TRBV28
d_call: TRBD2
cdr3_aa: CATRAGGGGTDTQYF
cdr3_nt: TGTGCAACCAGGGCCGGCGGGGGGGGCACAGATACGCAGTATTTT

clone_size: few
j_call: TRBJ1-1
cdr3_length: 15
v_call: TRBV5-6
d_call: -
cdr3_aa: CASSLLDRLNTEAFF
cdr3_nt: TGTGCCAGCAGCTTATTGGACAGATTGAACACTGAAGCTTTCTTT

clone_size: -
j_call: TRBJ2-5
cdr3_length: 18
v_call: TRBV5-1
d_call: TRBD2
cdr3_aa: CASSSRGGSGGDQETQYF
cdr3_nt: TGCGCCAGCAGCTCGAGGGGGGGTAGCGGGGGAGACCAAGAGACCCAGTACTTC

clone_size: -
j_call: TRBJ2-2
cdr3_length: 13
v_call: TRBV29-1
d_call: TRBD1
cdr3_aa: CSVGQGSTGELFF
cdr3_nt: TGCAGCGTAGGACAGGGGAGCACCGGGGAGCTGTTTTTT

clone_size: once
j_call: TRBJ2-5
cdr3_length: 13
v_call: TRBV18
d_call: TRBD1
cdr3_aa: CASSRQGEETQYF
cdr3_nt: TGTGCCAGCTCCCGACAGGGGGAAGAGACCCAGTACTTC

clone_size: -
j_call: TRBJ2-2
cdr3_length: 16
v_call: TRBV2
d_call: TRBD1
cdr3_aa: CAVTGTGYLRTGELFF
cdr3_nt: TGTGCCGTCACCGGGACAGGGTATCTTCGAACCGGGGAGCTGTTTTTT

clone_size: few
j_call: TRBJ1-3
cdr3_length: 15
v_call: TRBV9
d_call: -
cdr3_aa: CASTPTGSSGNTIYF
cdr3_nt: TGTGCCAGCACCCCGACGGGTTCCTCTGGAAACACCATATATTTT

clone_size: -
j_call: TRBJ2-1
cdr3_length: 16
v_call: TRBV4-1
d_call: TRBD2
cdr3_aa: CASSQDEERGYNEQFF
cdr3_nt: TGCGCCAGCAGCCAAGATGAGGAGCGGGGGTACAATGAGCAGTTCTTC

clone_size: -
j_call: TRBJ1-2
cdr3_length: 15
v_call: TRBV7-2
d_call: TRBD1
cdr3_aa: CASSPDRASNYGYTF
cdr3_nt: TGTGCCAGCAGCCCTGACAGGGCGTCTAACTATGGCTACACCTTC

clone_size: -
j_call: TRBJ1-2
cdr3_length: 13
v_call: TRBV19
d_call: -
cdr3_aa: CASTRTEAYGYTF
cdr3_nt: TGTGCCAGTACACGGACAGAAGCTTATGGCTACACCTTC

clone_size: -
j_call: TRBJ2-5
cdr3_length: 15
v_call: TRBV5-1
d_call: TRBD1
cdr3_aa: CASSLRTGRQETQYF
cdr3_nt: TGCGCCAGCAGCCTGCGGACAGGGCGACAAGAGACCCAGTACTTC

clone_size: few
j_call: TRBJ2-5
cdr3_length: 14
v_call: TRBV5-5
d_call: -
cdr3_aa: CASSYRTAQETQYF
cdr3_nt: TGTGCCAGCAGCTACCGGACAGCACAAGAGACCCAGTACTTC

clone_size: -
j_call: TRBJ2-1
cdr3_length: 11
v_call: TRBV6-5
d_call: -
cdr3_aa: CASHRYNEQFF
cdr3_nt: TGTGCCAGCCACAGGTACAATGAGCAGTTCTTC